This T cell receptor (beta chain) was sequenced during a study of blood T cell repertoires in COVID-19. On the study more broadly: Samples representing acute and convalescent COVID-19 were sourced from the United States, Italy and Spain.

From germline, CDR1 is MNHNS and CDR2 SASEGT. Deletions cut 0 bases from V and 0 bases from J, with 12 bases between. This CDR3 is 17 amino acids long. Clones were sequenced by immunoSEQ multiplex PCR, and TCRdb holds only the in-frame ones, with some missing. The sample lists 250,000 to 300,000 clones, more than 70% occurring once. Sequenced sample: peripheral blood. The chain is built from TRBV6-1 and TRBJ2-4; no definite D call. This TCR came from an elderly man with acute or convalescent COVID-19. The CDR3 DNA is TGTGCCAGCAGTGAAGCGGAGACTTCCTTAGCCAAAAACATTCAGTACTTC. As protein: CASSEAETSLAKNIQYF.